This T cell receptor beta chain was identified during a study of T cell responses to AZD1222 COVID-19 vaccine. Study-level information: Second-dose groups at about 4 or about 12 weeks were pooled. The study's findings and limits: Recipients of AZD1222 seropositive at baseline numbered only five or six. A mostly white British donor set with more females was recruited, and clonal diversity was possibly underestimated. Nearly half of spike-specific TCRs reportedly target variant regions that are unmutated in the B.1.351 and B.1.1.7 variants.

CDR3 size: 15 residues. V trimming: 6 bases; J trimming: 3 bases; junction bases outside the gene matches: 8. Per the germline V gene, CDR1 is MRHNA and CDR2 is SNTAGT. Some clones are missing from TCRdb's copy, which holds only in-frame ones; the method was immunoSEQ multiplex PCR. The sample has some 130,000 clones; about nine tenths are singletons. On this clone itself: The antigen is undetermined.

The sequence came from an adult in good health. V gene TRBV6-4 combines with J gene TRBJ2-3; 8 nucleotides line up with TRBD2. Source: peripheral blood, taken on day 0 of AZD1222 vaccination. As DNA, the CDR3 is TGTGCCAGCAGCAGCGGGGGAACCCTTACAGATACGCAGTATTTT. Translated: CASSSGGTLTDTQYF.